Listed below are T cell receptor beta chains from one sample, sequenced in a study of blood T cells in healthy people across ages. TCRdb fed the 5' RACE reads into MiXCR, producing one record per CDR3 protein. The sample has more than 800,000 distinct CDR3 sequences; around 45% are singletons. The sequencing sample was made of blood. The origin of the receptors is a woman aged 55 to 70 in good health. Each CDR3 is given with its conserved first and last residue. A D gene is named only where the DNA matches it firmly. A row's size may be missing; if present it is once, few, many or a size class.

-	TRBV12-3/TRBV12-4	-	TRBJ1-4	CASTPTLEEKLFF	TGTGCCAGCACTCCCACATTGGAGGAAAAACTGTTTTTT
TRBD2	TRBV20-1	few	TRBJ2-1	CSAPLSGSSYNEQFF	TGCAGTGCCCCTCTAAGCGGGAGCAGCTACAATGAGCAGTTCTTC
TRBD1	TRBV6-5	once	TRBJ1-1	CASRRYRGENTEAFF	TGTGCCAGCAGGAGATACAGGGGGGAAAACACTGAAGCTTTCTTT
TRBD2	TRBV27	few	TRBJ2-3	CASSSPSPGLAGLDTQYF	TGTGCCAGCAGCTCTCCCTCACCGGGACTAGCGGGACTGGATACGCAGTATTTT
-	TRBV6-2/TRBV6-3	-	TRBJ2-1	CASKASRAGGYNEQFF	TGTGCCAGCAAGGCGTCGAGGGCTGGAGGTTACAATGAGCAGTTCTTC
-	TRBV3-1	-	TRBJ2-7	CASSQETAYSYEQYF	TGTGCCAGCAGCCAAGAAACGGCCTACTCCTACGAGCAGTACTTC
TRBD2	TRBV14	-	TRBJ2-5	CASSQYLQRGQETQYF	TGTGCCAGCAGCCAATATCTCCAGCGGGGACAAGAGACCCAGTACTTC
-	TRBV3-1	few	TRBJ2-7	CASSQDLSLGGDEQYF	TGTGCCAGCAGCCAAGATCTATCTTTAGGCGGGGACGAGCAGTACTTC
TRBD1	TRBV2	-	TRBJ2-3	CASSEARGQGVKYF	TGTGCCAGCAGTGAAGCCAGAGGACAGGGGGTAAAGTATTTT
-	TRBV6-1	once	TRBJ2-1	CASTKDPGVNEQFF	TGTGCCAGCACCAAAGATCCGGGAGTCAATGAGCAGTTCTTC
-	TRBV5-1	many	TRBJ2-2	CASSLAGGTGELFF	TGTGCCAGCAGCTTAGCAGGAGGCACCGGGGAGCTGTTTTTT
-	TRBV12-3/TRBV12-4	-	TRBJ2-3	CASHEEGTDTQYF	TGTGCCAGCCACGAGGAGGGTACAGATACGCAGTATTTT
-	TRBV2	-	TRBJ2-7	CASSEVPRLSYEQYF	TGTGCCAGCAGTGAAGTCCCGAGGCTCTCCTACGAGCAGTACTTC
-	TRBV7-9	many	TRBJ2-7	CASSYQEKPYEQYF	TGTGCCAGCAGCTACCAGGAAAAACCCTACGAGCAGTACTTC
-	TRBV2	-	TRBJ1-5	CASTGGGAQPQHF	TGTGCCAGTACGGGAGGCGGGGCTCAGCCCCAGCATTTT
-	TRBV12-3/TRBV12-4	-	TRBJ2-1	CASSLPVEGRPGGEQFF	TGTGCCAGCAGTCTACCCGTCGAGGGGCGGCCGGGCGGTGAGCAGTTCTTC
-	TRBV6-2/TRBV6-3	once	TRBJ1-1	CASRPSSNTEAFF	TGTGCCAGCAGGCCCTCAAGTAACACTGAAGCTTTCTTT
-	TRBV7-2	-	TRBJ2-3	CASSIQGGRGTDTQYF	TGTGCCAGCAGCATCCAGGGGGGGCGAGGCACAGATACGCAGTATTTT
-	TRBV2	-	TRBJ2-3	CASRGPDTQYF	TGTGCCAGCAGGGGCCCAGATACGCAGTATTTT
TRBD2	TRBV12-3/TRBV12-4	few	TRBJ2-5	CASSLGLRLAGGQETQYF	TGTGCCAGCAGTTTAGGACTTCGGTTAGCGGGAGGGCAAGAGACCCAGTACTTC
TRBD1	TRBV6-5	few	TRBJ2-1	CASSYNPGTGPDNEQFF	TGTGCCAGCAGTTATAACCCCGGGACAGGGCCCGACAATGAGCAGTTCTTC
-	TRBV2	-	TRBJ1-2	CAGTASDRRIYGYTF	TGTGCCGGCACTGCCTCGGACAGAAGAATCTATGGCTACACCTTC
-	TRBV5-5	few	TRBJ2-5	CASRSTGSPRETQYF	TGTGCCAGCCGGTCTACGGGATCCCCGAGGGAGACCCAGTACTTC
TRBD1	TRBV29-1	-	TRBJ2-3	CSVQLGRTGWADTQYF	TGCAGCGTTCAGCTGGGGAGGACAGGGTGGGCAGATACGCAGTATTTT
-	TRBV20-1	few	TRBJ2-7	CSARALVGGEQYF	TGCAGTGCTAGGGCCCTAGTCGGGGGCGAGCAGTACTTC
-	TRBV5-5	-	TRBJ2-3	CASSLASSTGTQYF	TGTGCCAGCAGCTTGGCGTCGAGCACAGGTACGCAGTATTTT
-	TRBV10-3	-	TRBJ2-1	CAISEGWIQFF	TGTGCCATCAGTGAGGGGTGGATACAGTTCTTC
TRBD1	TRBV27	few	TRBJ2-7	CASSFLGQGANEQYF	TGTGCCAGCAGTTTCCTTGGACAGGGGGCAAACGAGCAGTACTTC